A selection of T cell receptor beta chains follows, all from one sample in a study of beta chain features in type 1 diabetes. TCRdb's table, derived via immunoSEQ multiplex PCR, lists solely in-frame clones and lacks some. The top ten clones hold roughly 0.5% of a sample with more than 100,000 clones, 25% to 35% of them seen once. Input material: central memory CD4+ T cells from blood. These receptor sequences come from a woman under 30 with type 1 diabetes. Both conserved end residues are part of each CDR3. Fields, in order: V gene, J gene, CDR3 length, D gene, clone size, CDR3 DNA, CDR3 protein. A D gene is named only where the DNA matches it firmly. Clone size is shown for a subset of rows, as once, few, many or a class of expanded clone.

V: TRBV2; J: TRBJ2-7; length: 14; D: TRBD1; size: .; DNA: TGTGCCAGCAGGGGGGACAGCTTTTCCTACGAGCAGTACTTC; CDR3: CASRGDSFSYEQYF
V: TRBV5-6; J: TRBJ2-5; length: 13; D: TRBD2; size: .; DNA: TGTGCCAGCAGCCGACTAGCTTTAGAGACCCAGTACTTC; CDR3: CASSRLALETQYF
V: TRBV5-1; J: TRBJ1-1; length: 13; D: TRBD1; size: once; DNA: TGCGCCAGCAGCTTGGGAGGGACAGACGGAGCTTTCTTT; CDR3: CASSLGGTDGAFF
V: TRBV4-3; J: TRBJ1-2; length: 16; D: TRBD1; size: .; DNA: TGCGCCAGCAGCCAAGATCCGACAGGGGTTCGGTATGGCTACACCTTC; CDR3: CASSQDPTGVRYGYTF
V: TRBV30; J: TRBJ2-2; length: 12; D: .; size: .; DNA: TGTGCCTGGAGTCCTTACACCGGGGAGCTGTTTTTT; CDR3: CAWSPYTGELFF
V: TRBV28; J: TRBJ2-5; length: 13; D: TRBD1; size: .; DNA: TGTGCCAGCAGTTTGGGACAGCAAGAGACCCAGTACTTC; CDR3: CASSLGQQETQYF
V: TRBV28; J: TRBJ2-1; length: 16; D: TRBD2; size: .; DNA: TGTGCCAGCAGTCCTACTAGCGGGAGGAACTACAATGAGCAGTTCTTC; CDR3: CASSPTSGRNYNEQFF
V: TRBV5-5; J: TRBJ2-1; length: 15; D: .; size: few; DNA: TGTGCCAGCAGCCCCCGGGGAGACTCCTACAATGAGCAGTTCTTC; CDR3: CASSPRGDSYNEQFF
V: TRBV28; J: TRBJ1-4; length: 12; D: .; size: .; DNA: TGTGCCAGCATCGGCCTCGGGGAAAAACTGTTTTTT; CDR3: CASIGLGEKLFF
V: TRBV19; J: TRBJ2-1; length: 14; D: TRBD2; size: few; DNA: TGTGCCACCCAGGGACTAGCGGGCCACAATGAGCAGTTCTTC; CDR3: CATQGLAGHNEQFF
V: TRBV6-1; J: TRBJ2-4; length: 13; D: TRBD2; size: .; DNA: TGTGCCAGCAAAACCCCCGGGAGGGCTATTCAGTACTTC; CDR3: CASKTPGRAIQYF
V: TRBV29-1; J: TRBJ1-5; length: 13; D: .; size: many; DNA: TGCAGCGTTGGCCAGGGCGAAGCTCAGCCCCAGCATTTT; CDR3: CSVGQGEAQPQHF
V: TRBV7-2; J: TRBJ2-1; length: 16; D: TRBD2; size: .; DNA: TGTGCCAGCAGCTTATCGGCTAGCGGGATACCCACGGGGCAGTTCTTC; CDR3: CASSLSASGIPTGQFF
V: TRBV30; J: TRBJ2-3; length: 13; D: TRBD1; size: few; DNA: TGTGCCTGGGGACAGGGGGCGTCAGATACGCAGTATTTT; CDR3: CAWGQGASDTQYF
V: TRBV9; J: TRBJ1-1; length: 15; D: .; size: few; DNA: TGTGCCAGCAGCCCTGGTGTCGCAGGCAACACTGAAGCTTTCTTT; CDR3: CASSPGVAGNTEAFF
V: TRBV5-4; J: TRBJ2-1; length: 16; D: .; size: .; DNA: TGTGCCAGCAGCCCTCTTGACAGGACCAAAAACAATGAGCAGTTCTTC; CDR3: CASSPLDRTKNNEQFF
V: TRBV7-6; J: TRBJ2-1; length: 13; D: .; size: .; DNA: TGTGCCAGCAGCCGCGAGCAGCGATCCGAGCAGTTCTTC; CDR3: CASSREQRSEQFF
V: TRBV7-3; J: TRBJ2-1; length: 14; D: .; size: .; DNA: TGTGCCAGCAGTCGAGATACAGGCTACAATGAGCAGTTCTTC; CDR3: CASSRDTGYNEQFF
V: TRBV28; J: TRBJ1-2; length: 12; D: TRBD1; size: .; DNA: TGTGCCAGCAGCCGGACAGGGCGAGGCTACACCTTC; CDR3: CASSRTGRGYTF
V: TRBV7-9; J: TRBJ1-5; length: 16; D: .; size: .; DNA: TGTGCCAGCAGCTTAGATTCTTGGCAGGCCGGACAGCCCCAGCATTTT; CDR3: CASSLDSWQAGQPQHF
V: TRBV7-3; J: TRBJ2-5; length: 15; D: TRBD1; size: .; DNA: TGTGCCAGCAGCCCCGACAGGGGGCGGATGGAGACCCAGTACTTC; CDR3: CASSPDRGRMETQYF
V: TRBV15; J: TRBJ2-1; length: 17; D: .; size: few; DNA: TGTGCCACCAGCAGAGAAGGAAGAACAGCCTCCTACAATGAGCAGTTCTTC; CDR3: CATSREGRTASYNEQFF
V: TRBV12-5; J: TRBJ1-4; length: 12; D: .; size: .; DNA: TGTGCTAGTGGGGCCGAAAGTGAAAAACTGTTTTTT; CDR3: CASGAESEKLFF
V: TRBV5-1; J: TRBJ2-7; length: 15; D: .; size: .; DNA: TGCGCCAGCAGCTTAAGTATCGCTAGCGCGGGCGAGCAGTACTTC; CDR3: CASSLSIASAGEQYF
V: TRBV12-5; J: TRBJ2-5; length: 14; D: TRBD1; size: .; DNA: TGTGCTAGTGCTTGGACAGGTCAAGGAGAGACCCAGTACTTC; CDR3: CASAWTGQGETQYF
V: TRBV29-1; J: TRBJ2-7; length: 14; D: TRBD1; size: few; DNA: TGCAGCGTTAAGCAAGGGACAGGGGGAGCCGAGCAGTACTTC; CDR3: CSVKQGTGGAEQYF
V: TRBV5-1; J: TRBJ1-4; length: 15; D: .; size: .; DNA: TGCGCCAGCAGCTCGAGGGAAGGGGGAGCACGGAAACTGTTTTTT; CDR3: CASSSREGGARKLFF
V: TRBV28; J: TRBJ2-3; length: 13; D: .; size: few; DNA: TGTGCCAGCAGTTTAGACAGCGTCGATACGCAGTATTTT; CDR3: CASSLDSVDTQYF
V: TRBV30; J: TRBJ1-2; length: 15; D: .; size: .; DNA: TGTGCCTGGAGTGCCCCCGACAGGAAGGTCTATGGCTACACCTTC; CDR3: CAWSAPDRKVYGYTF
V: TRBV18; J: TRBJ2-5; length: 14; D: .; size: .; DNA: TGTGCCAGCTCACCCCCAGTCGGGGTTGAGACCCAGTACTTC; CDR3: CASSPPVGVETQYF